This T cell receptor beta chain was sequenced for a study of low-dose radiotherapy and immunotherapy resistance in tumors. Study overall: Patients were on oral aspirin 300 mg taken daily for four cycles from cycle 1 day 1.

With TRAV- and TRBV-specific primers, first-strand cDNA was made, covering the alpha and beta chains. Both a constant-region primer and a V-primer adapter served to amplify TCRs across roughly 20 PCR cycles. Amplification of isolated mRNA was accomplished via in vitro transcription. From the reads, TCRdb called clonotypes with MiXCR, one entry per CDR3 protein. Of 70,000 to 90,000 distinct CDR3 sequences listed, 15% to 20% are singletons. The time point denotes: before trial treatment. In its sample, this clonotype was seen many times. The CDR3 has 14 residues. V gave up 7 bases and J gave up 4 bases; unmatched junction bases: 3. CDR1 PRHDT and CDR2 FYEKMQ come from the germline V gene (reference sequence).

The V call is TRBV13, the J call TRBJ2-1; 11 nucleotides match TRBD2. The sample was PBMCs, taken before treatment. The receptor's source is a male donor with prostate cancer. DNA for the CDR3: TGTGCCAGCACTTTAGCGGGGGGGTACAATGAGCAGTTCTTC. Translated: CASTLAGGYNEQFF. Filled out from reference TRBV13 and TRBJ2-1, the complete variable domain reads AAGVIQSPRHLIKEKRETATLKCYPIPRHDTVYWYQQGPGQDPQFLISFYEKMQSDKGSIPDRFSAQQFSDYHSELNMSSLELGDSALYFCASTLAGGYNEQFFGPGTRLTVL.